This T cell receptor (beta chain) was identified in a study of cytomegalovirus exposure and HLA in healthy donors (dated by TCRdb to 2016 to 2017). Notes on the research overall: An earlier analysis of under 600 of the donors reported about 250 Gb of sequence data and approximately 110 million unique TCR beta sequences from around 200 million T cells. Donor age, sex, ethnicity and CMV serostatus were collected together with the repertoire data. The study aimed to test whether signatures of past pathogen exposure could be identified by cataloging public T cell receptors. Rather than drawing on any new phenotypic data, the later analysis identified candidate immune exposures from TCR beta sequences and the way those sequences occurred across donors. About five DR-DQ haplotypes were treated as single units for association and clustering because of strong linkage in the cohort. An early release that covered about 600 HLA-typed donors contained about 300 gigabases of sequencing data and some 87 million unique TCR sequences. Along with the roughly 670-subject first cohort, a separate validation cohort of more than 90 different subjects was used. The study combined high-throughput TCR immunosequencing, statistical association of individual TCRs with disease status, and machine learning to predict cytomegalovirus infection status. In a later analysis, previously published TCR beta repertoires from 550 to 750 donors were re-analyzed and high-resolution HLA genotyping was added so that TCR occurrence patterns could be studied. Among the roughly 400 genotyped donors, more than 70% belonged to the genetic ancestry cluster associated with self-reported Caucasian donors. Typing coverage differed by locus: A, B, C, DRB1 and DQB1 were typed in roughly 629-640 donors, DQA1 in 522, DPA1 in over 600, and DPB1 in 472. Both class I and class II loci were covered by HLA typing, at four-digit resolution. Genome-wide SNP genotypes for about 60% of the roughly 700 donors were used in a later genetic analysis, which treated that subset as a discovery cohort. Every discovery cohort repertoire had been produced on one sequencing platform. Among some 400 genotyped donors of the cohort, an average of roughly 240,000 unique TCR beta nucleotide sequences were sequenced per donor, around 20% of them non-productive. In an earlier analysis of around 540 of the donors, high-throughput TCR beta sequencing was used to judge whether each TCR beta V gene segment behaved as functional or pseudogenic. The study profiled the T cell repertoires of about 720 subjects by immunosequencing and related them to cytomegalovirus serostatus. General conclusions and limits of the study: While some public TCRs were present in many individuals, most TCR sequences turned up only very rarely across donors. In a later analysis, HLA-associated TCR beta chains showed more clonal expansion and lower generation probabilities than non-associated chains that were equally common. It was suggested by the authors that the approach could potentially be generalized to other disease states and immunological phenotypes. The classifier was reported to diagnose cytomegalovirus status with high specificity and sensitivity in both the original and validation cohorts. Roughly uniform sequencing depth across donors was assumed in presence/absence analyses, although this assumption may not hold. When HLA alleles, especially DR and DQ, strongly co-occurred, attributing TCR associations to individual alleles was difficult. According to a later analysis, TCR association rates differed among HLA loci, with DRB1 alleles showing the most associated TCRs and HLA-C alleles showing the fewest. A later genetic analysis associated a missense DCLRE1C variant with V-gene and J-gene trimming of TCR beta chains, and an independent cohort replicated the association. A later analysis associated 15,000 or so TCR beta sequences with specific HLA alleles at a false discovery rate of 0.05. In vitro tests confirmed that a few of the cytomegalovirus-associated TCR beta chains recognize cytomegalovirus antigens. In an earlier analysis of some 500 of the donors, most TCR beta V segments were observed in productive rearrangements about 87% or about 30% of the time, broadly matching IMGT annotations. According to a later analysis, most CMV-associated TCR beta chains appeared to be HLA-restricted, and the HLA associations seemed to be driven largely by CMV exposure. A later analysis reported that several top co-occurrence clusters appeared linked to parvovirus B19, influenza, CMV and Epstein-Barr virus. Linkage disequilibrium might explain the correlated functional status among segregating V segments, but an unknown experimental factor could not be excluded. The sequencing pipeline was judged likely to have produced a cluster of highly shared sequence variants as a technical artifact. In this cohort, only TCR beta chains were sequenced, and detectable features were limited by the absence of alpha or paired-chain data. Compared with the roughly 710-donor mean, donors in an Asian-associated ancestry cluster had fewer N-insertions in productive TCRs, according to a later genetic analysis. Immune exposure information for the cohort was limited to CMV serostatus. A total of 150 to 200 TCR beta chains were listed by the study as associated with cytomegalovirus. Because the 87-base-pair reads could not distinguish some IMGT-functional V segments, including TRBV6-2 and TRBV6-3, those segments were excluded. Because HLA typing was unavailable for some donors at each locus, only the typed subset was used in association tests. A further reported finding was that TCR beta sequences accurately predicted the HLA-A and HLA-B alleles for most subjects in the first cohort. Because counts were too low, around 17 rarely observed V segments, including chromosome 9 orphons, were left out of the earlier analysis of 587 of the donors.

In total, about 650 healthy bone marrow donors made up the cohort. At the time of sampling, all cohort members were nominally healthy, though unrecorded immune exposures were likely present. The donor was CMV seropositive and belonged to the group of about 290 seropositive cohort members. Each donor provided a peripheral blood sample, and peripheral blood mononuclear cells were used for TCR beta sequencing. Genomic DNA was extracted from the blood cell samples with the Qiagen DNeasy Blood Extraction Kit. Regarding this clone: Its antigen has not been determined.

The germline V end is reduced by 1 base and the J end by 7 bases; junction bases left unmatched: 14. The germline V gene gives CDR1 as SGHDT and CDR2 as YYEEEE. Including the terminal cysteine and phenylalanine, the CDR3 comprises 17 residues. The only DNA kept is the CDR3, 51 bases in frame from the first base. Receptor amplification or capture employed the immunoSEQ multiplex PCR assay. For the multiplex PCR, a mixture combining 60 forward primers for TCR Vbeta segments and 13 reverse primers for TCR Jbeta segments was used. The CDR3 region of rearranged TCR beta genes was amplified from genomic DNA with a multiplex PCR assay. On the Illumina HiSeq System, the amplified TCR beta libraries were sequenced as 87-base-pair reads. On the study's bioinformatics: A later analysis tallied roughly 76 million unique TCR beta chains across the roughly 610 repertoires, and some 12 million of those chains were shared by two or more donors. Raw reads were error-corrected and collapsed into unique sequences by a nearest-neighbor algorithm in which closely related sequences were merged to remove PCR and sequencing errors. Alignment of CDR3 sequences to IMGT reference sequences was used to assign V, D and J gene segments. For a sequence to be retained, a match of at least six nucleotides was required to both a V gene segment and a J gene segment. A rearrangement was called productive if the CDR3 had no stop codons and remained in frame with V and J, and every other rearrangement was called non-productive. CDR3 was defined by IMGT convention, running from the second conserved V-encoded cysteine to the conserved J-encoded phenylalanine. Sequences without an unambiguous match to a single V gene segment were excluded from the earlier analysis of 450 to 650 of the donors. In an earlier analysis of 587 of the donors, a V segment was called functional when productive rearrangements were above 56.7%, and segregating when the standard deviation between donors exceeded 5%. To diagnose cytomegalovirus status from the catalog of TCR beta chain sequences, a statistical classification framework was built. In a later analysis, TCR nucleotide sequences were compared against IMGT/GENE-DB human TR gene sequences so that V and J genes could be assigned. In a later analysis, CDR3 sequences and most-parsimonious VDJ recombination scenarios were assigned using the TCRdist pipeline. In a later analysis, each TCR beta chain was defined by its CDR3 amino acid sequence together with its V-gene family, and reads without a unique V-gene family were excluded. In a later analysis, a few hundred highly shared, low-generation-probability nucleotide sequences were removed to address suspected cross-contamination and a sequencing artifact. A later analysis calculated a clonal expansion index for each public chain from normalized within-repertoire ranks of inferred template counts. A later analysis computed generation probabilities with a VDJ recombination model fitted to out-of-frame rearrangements, and checked the results against IGoR. In a later analysis, hypergeometric tests were used to score TCR-TCR, TCR-HLA and TCR-CMV co-occurrence, with a repertoire-size bias correction applied to TCR pairs. False discovery rates were estimated in a later analysis by permuting HLA or CMV assignments 20 times. In a later analysis, co-occurring TCRs were grouped using DBSCAN, and TCRdist sequence similarity was added for clustering within HLA-allele-positive subsets. Co-occurrence clustering excluded repertoires with fewer than 30,000 or more than 120,000 public chains, plus five with anomalous nucleotide sharing. TCRdb took over this immuneACCESS table, retaining in-frame rearrangements with V and J assigned. Such tables are incomplete; in checked studies, under half of the missing clones stem from an unresolved V gene, and the remainder is unexplained. That table furnishes V, J and clone size, whereas the DNA furnished D and trimming. The table for this sample lists tens of thousands of clones. Approximately 4.5% of the sample belongs to the ten largest clones.

The specimen was PBMCs. Rearrangement joined TRBV5-6 to TRBJ2-1, with 7 bases aligning to TRBD1. The receptor comes from a woman aged 40 to 49 in good health and CMV-seropositive. The DNA sequence reads TGTGCCAGCAGCTTGTCAGGGGGATATGGATCGGCAAATGAGCAGTTCTTC. Translation gives CASSLSGGYGSANEQFF.